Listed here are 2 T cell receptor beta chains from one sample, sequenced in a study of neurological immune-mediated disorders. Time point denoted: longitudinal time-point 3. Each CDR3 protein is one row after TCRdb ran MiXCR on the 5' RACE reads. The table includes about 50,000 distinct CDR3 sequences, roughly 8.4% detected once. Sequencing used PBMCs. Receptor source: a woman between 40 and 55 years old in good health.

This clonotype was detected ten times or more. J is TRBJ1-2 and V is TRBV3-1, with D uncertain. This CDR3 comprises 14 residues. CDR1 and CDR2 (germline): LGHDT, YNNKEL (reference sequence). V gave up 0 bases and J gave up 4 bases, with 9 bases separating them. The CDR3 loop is CASSQDRASYGYTF. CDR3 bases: TGTGCCAGCAGCCAAGATCGGGCTTCCTATGGCTACACCTTC.

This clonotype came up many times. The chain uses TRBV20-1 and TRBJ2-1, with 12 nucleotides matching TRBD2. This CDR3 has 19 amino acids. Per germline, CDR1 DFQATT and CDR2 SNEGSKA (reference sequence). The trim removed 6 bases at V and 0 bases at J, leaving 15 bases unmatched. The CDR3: CSAPLPSGRVMSSYNEQFF. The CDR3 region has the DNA TGCAGTGCACCGCTACCTAGCGGGAGGGTTATGAGCTCCTACAATGAGCAGTTCTTC.